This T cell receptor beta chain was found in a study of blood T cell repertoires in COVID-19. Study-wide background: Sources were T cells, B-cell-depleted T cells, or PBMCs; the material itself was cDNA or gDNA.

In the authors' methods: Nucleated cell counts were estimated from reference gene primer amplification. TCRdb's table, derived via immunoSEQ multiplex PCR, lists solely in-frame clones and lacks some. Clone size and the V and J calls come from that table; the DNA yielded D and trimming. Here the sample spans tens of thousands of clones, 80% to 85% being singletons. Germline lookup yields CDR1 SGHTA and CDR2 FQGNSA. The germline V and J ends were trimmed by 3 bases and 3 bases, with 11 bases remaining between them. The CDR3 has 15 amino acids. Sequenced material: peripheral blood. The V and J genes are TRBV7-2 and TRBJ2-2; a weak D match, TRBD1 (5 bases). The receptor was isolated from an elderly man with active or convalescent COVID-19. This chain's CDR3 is CASSFRQKHTGELFF. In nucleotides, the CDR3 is TGTGCCAGCAGCTTTCGACAGAAACACACCGGGGAGCTGTTTTTT.